The clone carrying this T cell receptor beta chain was seen just once. The data stem from a study of neoadjuvant anti-PD-1 for oral cavity cancer. Profiled with immunoSEQ multiplex PCR; TCRdb holds only in-frame clones, not every one. The sample lists about 14,000 clones, 73% occurring once. CDR1 is PRHDT and CDR2 is FYEKMQ in the germline V gene (reference sequence). Trimming shortened V by 5 bases and J by 9 bases, and 26 bases separated the two germline ends. The CDR3 has 17 amino acids. The TCR originated in a person aged 35-79 years with oral cavity squamous cell carcinoma. The genes are TRBV13 and TRBJ2-1, with D maybe TRBD1 (5 bases). Material: PBMCs, obtained before nivolumab (anti-PD-1) treatment. The CDR3 nucleotides are TGTGCCAGCAGCGCCCAGGGATTCCCCCTGATCTTGGTTGAGCAGTTCTTC. This gives the protein CASSAQGFPLILVEQFF. Based on the CDR3 plus reference TRBV13 and TRBJ2-1, the full variable domain is AAGVIQSPRHLIKEKRETATLKCYPIPRHDTVYWYQQGPGQDPQFLISFYEKMQSDKGSIPDRFSAQQFSDYHSELNMSSLELGDSALYFCASSAQGFPLILVEQFFGPGTRLTVL.